A single T cell receptor beta chain is shown here with its context. This CDR3 region has 16 residues. J lost 0 bases, V lost 5 bases, and 7 bases had no gene match. Germline values: CDR1 SGHTA, CDR2 FQGNSA. This entry comes from a study of blood T cell repertoires in COVID-19. Only in-frame clones appear in the TCRdb table, and some are missing; sequencing was by immunoSEQ multiplex PCR. The data contain 200,000 to 300,000 clones, roughly 86% of them singletons. The chain has TRBV7-2 and TRBJ2-7; TRBD1 agrees at 10 bases. The sample taken for sequencing was PBMCs or T cells enriched from blood (not recorded which). The sequence came from a woman younger than 45 with acute COVID-19. CDR3 nucleotide sequence: TGTGCCAGCAGCCTACCGGGACAGGGGTACTCCTACGAGCAGTACTTC. Amino acids: CASSLPGQGYSYEQYF.